The clone carrying this T cell receptor beta chain was detected only a few times. Its specificity is unknown. PCR primers comprised 60 Vbeta and 13 Jbeta primers. Clones were sequenced by immunoSEQ multiplex PCR, and TCRdb holds only the in-frame ones, with some missing. The repertoire holds over 250,000 clones, with around 65% as singletons. The sample is drawn from a study of cytomegalovirus exposure and HLA in healthy donors. Regarding the study as a whole: Information on immune exposure was restricted to one variable (CMV serostatus).

CDR3 size: 18 residues. The germline V gene has CDR1 SGHDT and CDR2 YYEEEE. Trimming at V came to 0 bases and at J to 1 base, leaving 11 bases not matched to a gene. The sample consisted of PBMCs. The TCR sequence derives from a female donor in good health and CMV-seronegative. The J gene is TRBJ1-2, the V gene TRBV5-6; 8 bases are a match to TRBD1. The CDR3 is CASSLEGQARLINYGYTF. DNA of the CDR3: TGTGCCAGCAGCTTGGAGGGACAGGCAAGGCTCATTAACTATGGCTACACCTTC.